This is a list of T cell receptor beta chains from one sample in a study of memory CD4+ T cells and cytomegalovirus serostatus. This table comes from immunoSEQ multiplex PCR, and its TCRdb copy is limited to in-frame clones, with some not included. This table has approximately 44,000 clones, over 65% appearing once. The sample taken for sequencing was memory CD4+ T cells from blood. All receptors come from an adult in good health and CMV-seronegative. CDR3s include the opening cysteine and the closing phenylalanine or tryptophan. The D gene is left open where the match is weak. Expanded clones get a size class; other rows say once, few or many, or leave the size out.

NA,TRBJ1-5,14,TRBV28,NA,TGTGCCAGCAGCCAGGTATATAGCAATCAGCCCCAGCATTTT,CASSQVYSNQPQHF
NA,TRBJ2-2,15,TRBV2,NA,TGTGCCAGCAGTGAAACGGGTAGAAACACCGGGGAGCTGTTTTTT,CASSETGRNTGELFF
NA,TRBJ1-1,11,TRBV28,TRBD1,TGTGCCATACAGGGGGGCACTGAAGCTTTCTTT,CAIQGGTEAFF
few,TRBJ1-2,14,TRBV29-1,NA,TGCAGCGTTGTGAGGGGGACTGCGGAAGGGGGCTACACCTTC,CSVVRGTAEGGYTF
NA,TRBJ2-7,15,TRBV5-1,TRBD1,TGCGCCAGCAGCTTGGCCGGGACAGGGTTCTACGAGCAGTACTTC,CASSLAGTGFYEQYF
NA,TRBJ2-3,18,TRBV6-1,NA,TGTGCCAGCAGTGAAAGGGGGGGAGGGGGCCGGTTCACAGATACGCAGTATTTT,CASSERGGGGRFTDTQYF
few,TRBJ2-1,15,TRBV6-1,TRBD2,TGTGCCAGCAGCGGGCGGGGGGCCATCCACAATGAGCAGTTCTTC,CASSGRGAIHNEQFF
NA,TRBJ2-5,13,TRBV5-1,NA,TGCGCCAGCAGCTTGGAGGTGCCCGGGACCCAGTACTTC,CASSLEVPGTQYF
NA,TRBJ2-7,15,TRBV10-3,TRBD1,TGTGCCATCAGCCATGGACAGGGAAGCTCCTACGAGCAGTACTTC,CAISHGQGSSYEQYF
once,TRBJ1-3,13,TRBV4-1,NA,TGCGCCAGCAGCCAAGGAACGTTAAACACCATATATTTT,CASSQGTLNTIYF
NA,TRBJ1-5,14,TRBV19,NA,TGTGCCAGTAGTATGGTATTACAGGGTGTTTCCCAGCATTTT,CASSMVLQGVSQHF
NA,TRBJ1-5,13,TRBV6-1,NA,TGTGCCAGCGCCGTAGGGCCCAATCAGCCCCAGCATTTT,CASAVGPNQPQHF
NA,TRBJ1-3,14,TRBV5-1,NA,TGCGCCAGCAGCACCACGGGACAAGGAAACACCATATATTTT,CASSTTGQGNTIYF
NA,TRBJ1-5,14,TRBV7-8,NA,TGTGCCAGCAGCTTAGTCAGGTCACGGCAGCCCCAGCATTTT,CASSLVRSRQPQHF
NA,TRBJ2-3,17,TRBV6-1,NA,TGTGCCAGCAGTGAGGTAGGAGGGACCCGCGGCCCAGATACGCAGTATTTT,CASSEVGGTRGPDTQYF
NA,TRBJ1-5,16,TRBV4-2,NA,TGTGCCAGCAGCCAAGACCTGGTAGGGCTTAATCAGCCCCAGCATTTT,CASSQDLVGLNQPQHF
NA,TRBJ1-4,12,TRBV29-1,TRBD1,TGCAGCGTACAGGGGATGGATGAAAAACTGTTTTTT,CSVQGMDEKLFF
few,TRBJ1-3,14,TRBV5-6,TRBD1,TGTGCCAGCAGCTTCACAGGGGACGGAAACACCATATATTTT,CASSFTGDGNTIYF
NA,TRBJ2-3,14,TRBV11-3,NA,TGTGCCAGCAGCTTAGACCATAGCACAGATACGCAGTATTTT,CASSLDHSTDTQYF
once,TRBJ2-6,16,TRBV5-6,NA,TGTGCCAGCAGCCCCATTGCGCTGACTGGGGCCAACGTCCTGACTTTC,CASSPIALTGANVLTF
NA,TRBJ1-2,14,TRBV7-8,NA,TGTGCCAGCAGCCCAACAGGGCCCAACTATGGCTACACCTTC,CASSPTGPNYGYTF
NA,TRBJ2-2,14,TRBV5-1,TRBD2,TGCGCCAGCAGCCCGGGACTAAACACCGGGGAGCTGTTTTTT,CASSPGLNTGELFF
NA,TRBJ1-5,14,TRBV2,NA,TGTGCCAGCAGTTCGGCCTTTGGCAATCAGCCCCAGCATTTT,CASSSAFGNQPQHF
NA,TRBJ1-1,14,TRBV7-6,NA,TGTGCCAGCAGCTTAGTCGTAGGGGGCACTGAAGCTTTCTTT,CASSLVVGGTEAFF
NA,TRBJ1-2,13,TRBV5-8,NA,TGTGCCAGCAGCTTGGGGGAGATTTATGGCTACACCTTC,CASSLGEIYGYTF
NA,TRBJ2-2,16,TRBV7-3,TRBD2,TGTGCCAGCAGCCCCGGGGCCTATCGGGGGGCCGGGGAGCTGTTTTTT,CASSPGAYRGAGELFF
NA,TRBJ2-1,14,TRBV15,NA,TGTGCCACCAGCAGCCCGGGGTCCGACAATGAGCAGTTCTTC,CATSSPGSDNEQFF
NA,TRBJ2-7,14,TRBV25-1,TRBD1,TGTGCCAGACCTGACAGGGTTTTTTTCTACGAGCAGTACTTC,CARPDRVFFYEQYF
NA,TRBJ1-3,14,TRBV9,NA,TGTGCCAGCAGCGTGAGGCGCTCTGGAAACACCATATATTTT,CASSVRRSGNTIYF
NA,TRBJ1-6,15,TRBV9,NA,TGTGCCAGCAGCGTGGCGCCAGGACCGAATTCACCCCTCCACTTT,CASSVAPGPNSPLHF
NA,TRBJ2-2,14,TRBV25-1,NA,TGTGCCAGCAGTGAACTTCAGGGGACCGGGGAGCTGTTTTTT,CASSELQGTGELFF
NA,TRBJ1-6,13,TRBV6-5,NA,TGTGCCAGCAGTTATGGGAATCGGACACCCCTCCACTTT,CASSYGNRTPLHF
NA,TRBJ2-7,11,TRBV7-2,NA,TGTGCCAGCAGCCCCCTCGGGGAGCAGTACTTC,CASSPLGEQYF
NA,TRBJ2-7,13,TRBV2,NA,TGTGCCACCTCTGAAGGGCGTCTCTACGAGCAGTACTTC,CATSEGRLYEQYF
NA,TRBJ2-3,12,TRBV18,TRBD2,TGTGCCAGCTCACCTAGCGGGGATACGCAGTATTTT,CASSPSGDTQYF
NA,TRBJ1-4,14,TRBV28,TRBD1,TGTGCCAGCACCTCCGGACAGGGGAACGAAAAACTGTTTTTT,CASTSGQGNEKLFF
few,TRBJ1-6,15,TRBV7-6,NA,TGTGCCAGCAGCTTAAGGGGGAGAGATAATTCACCCCTCCACTTT,CASSLRGRDNSPLHF
NA,TRBJ2-5,15,TRBV5-1,TRBD2,TGCGCCAGCAGCTTGTATGGGACTAGCGAAGAGACCCAGTACTTC,CASSLYGTSEETQYF
few,TRBJ1-1,12,TRBV5-4,TRBD1,TGTGCCAGCAGCTTGGAGAGACAGGGAGCTTTCTTT,CASSLERQGAFF
NA,TRBJ2-3,14,TRBV28,NA,TGTGCCAGCAGTTTGGGACTCAGCACAGATACGCAGTATTTT,CASSLGLSTDTQYF
NA,TRBJ1-4,12,TRBV28,NA,TGTGCCAGCAGTTTATTGAATGAAAAACTGTTTTTT,CASSLLNEKLFF
once,TRBJ2-1,15,TRBV27,TRBD2,TGTGCCAGCAGTGCGGGACTACCGTCCTACAATGAGCAGTTCTTC,CASSAGLPSYNEQFF
NA,TRBJ2-7,15,TRBV6-1,TRBD2,TGTGCCAGCAGTGAATTTTGGAGCGGGGGTCCGGAGCAGTACTTC,CASSEFWSGGPEQYF
few,TRBJ1-6,16,TRBV11-2,TRBD1,TGTGCCAGCAGCCCCACGGGACAGGGGCAACGGTCACCCCTCCACTTT,CASSPTGQGQRSPLHF
NA,TRBJ1-4,15,TRBV15,NA,TGTGCCACCAGCAGAGCGCGGAGGGGAGGAGAAAAACTGTTTTTT,CATSRARRGGEKLFF
NA,TRBJ2-7,13,TRBV28,TRBD1,TGTGCCAGCTCGGGACAGGGAAAGTGGGAGCAGTACTTC,CASSGQGKWEQYF
NA,TRBJ1-4,16,TRBV5-6,TRBD1,TGTGCCAGCAGCCGCTACTGGACAGGGTCTAATGAAAAACTGTTTTTT,CASSRYWTGSNEKLFF
NA,TRBJ2-5,13,TRBV2,TRBD1,TGTGCCAGCAGTCGACAGGGCGGAGAGACCCAGTACTTC,CASSRQGGETQYF
NA,TRBJ1-1,14,TRBV18,NA,TGTGCCAGCTCACTAAACGGGACGGGCCCTGAAGCTTTCTTT,CASSLNGTGPEAFF
NA,TRBJ2-2,13,TRBV19,TRBD1,TGTGCCAGTAGCAGGGGGCACACCGGGGAGCTGTTTTTT,CASSRGHTGELFF
once,TRBJ2-1,18,TRBV9,NA,TGTGCCAGCAGCGTAGTGGGACAACCCATCCCCATCTACAATGATTGGTTCTTC,CASSVVGQPIPIYNDWFF
few,TRBJ2-2,13,TRBV11-2,NA,TGTGCCAGCAGCTTGTTTAACACCGGGGAGCTGTTTTTT,CASSLFNTGELFF
NA,TRBJ1-5,16,TRBV19,NA,TGTGCCAGTAGTATAGAATTGGGCAGGGGAGGCCAGCCCCAGCATTTT,CASSIELGRGGQPQHF
NA,TRBJ2-3,16,TRBV9,NA,TGTGCCAGCAGCGTAGATGGAACGCGGGGCCTAGATACGCAGTATTTT,CASSVDGTRGLDTQYF
NA,TRBJ1-2,12,TRBV30,NA,TGTGCCTGGAGTCCCCTGGGCCCAGGCTACACCTTC,CAWSPLGPGYTF
NA,TRBJ2-2,13,TRBV29-1,NA,TGCAGCGTTGGTGAAGTCGGAACCGGGGAGCTGTTTTTT,CSVGEVGTGELFF
few,TRBJ2-7,13,TRBV25-1,NA,TGTGCCAGCAGTGAACAGACGGATTACGAGCAGTACTTC,CASSEQTDYEQYF
NA,TRBJ1-4,15,TRBV2,TRBD1,TGTGCCAGCATTCTACAGGGGATGGCTAATGAAAAACTGTTTTTT,CASILQGMANEKLFF
few,TRBJ1-1,14,TRBV7-2,TRBD1,TGTGCCAGCAGCTCGGACAGGGTAGTCACTGAAGCTTTCTTT,CASSSDRVVTEAFF
NA,TRBJ1-2,13,TRBV15,TRBD1,TGTGCCACCAGCAAGGACAGGGTTGATGGCTACACCTTC,CATSKDRVDGYTF